This TCR beta chain was observed in a study of response to subunit inactivated influenza vaccine. Study results and caveats: With each seasonal influenza vaccination, the authors suggested, few new T cells are recruited.

TCRdb analysed the RT-PCR reads with MiXCR anew, one entry per CDR3 protein. This table has approximately 250,000 distinct CDR3 sequences, over 9% appearing once. This clonotype was found a few times. Its antigen is as yet unknown. The length of the CDR3 is 14 residues. V was shortened by 7 bases and J by 1 base, with 13 bases between the two germline ends. The material was non-naive T cells sorted from PBMCs, obtained approximately 15 days before vaccination. This clonotype was obtained from a man aged 50 to 59 who received an inactivated influenza vaccine. V is TRBV12-3 or TRBV12-4 and J is TRBJ1-1; a possible D gene is TRBD1 (6 bases). The CDR3 DNA sequence: TGTGCCAGCACCCGGGACACAAAGAACACTGAAGCTTTCTTT. Residues: CASTRDTKNTEAFF.